The T cell receptor (beta chain) described here comes from a study of T-cell reconstitution after alpha-beta-depleted transplantation in children (dated by TCRdb to the mid-2010s). About the investigation overall: T-cell immune reconstitution after TCRalphabeta/CD19-depleted allogeneic hematopoietic cell transplantation in children was quantitatively tracked in the study by means of TCR repertoire profiling. Overall study results and their limits: Over subsequent months, a decline in hyperexpanded clone frequencies was noted, and after one year, T-cell counts and TCRbeta diversity were mostly ascribed to newly produced T cells. About two months after transplant, the apparently early recovery of alphabetaT-cell counts reportedly depended on just several hundred clones that had expanded rapidly and came from non-depleted graft cells. The high TCRbeta diversity at day 60 in some patients was ascribed to recipient T cells and intrathymic progenitors that had survived conditioning.

The treatment or condition label here, explained by the study, means: allogeneic hematopoietic cell transplantation with graft depleted of TCRalphabeta T cells and CD19 B cells. The transplant recipients were children given TCRalphabeta/CD19-depleted allogeneic hematopoietic cell grafts. The method behind the library was PCR. Data came from an Illumina HiSeq 2500. To normalize quantification of the TCRbeta repertoire, the TCR libraries were built with molecular barcoding that relied on unique molecular identifiers. TCRdb passed the public sequencing reads through fastp at Q25 and MiXCR, retaining productive beta sequences. Rows merge per CDR3 protein into single entries with the most common DNA and genes. This sample has just under 250,000 distinct CDR3 sequences in its table, and more than 20% of those were observed once. The ten most abundant clones make up about 2.5% of the sample. Reading the germline V gene gives CDR1 LGHNA and CDR2 YNFKEQ. V and J are truncated by 0 bases and 8 bases respectively, leaving an intervening sequence of 13 bases. The CDR3 runs 15 residues from the cysteine to the phenylalanine. The kept DNA is CDR3 alone, 45 bases in frame from the first base.

In this sample, this clonotype turned up a few times. This receptor's antigen is unknown. Qualities for individual bases were not recorded, and no much larger clone is one base off. This specimen was PBMCs, taken before TCRalphabeta/CD19-depleted stem cell transplant. The sequence derives from a girl aged 2 to 10 with Fanconi anemia, due to receive a stem cell transplant. In this chain, TRBV4-2 is recombined with TRBJ1-4; 6 matching bases give a weak D call of TRBD1. The sequenced DNA: TGTGCCAGCAGCCAAGATAGAACAGGGCGGGAAAAACTGTTTTTT. Its coded protein is CASSQDRTGREKLFF.